Listed here is a single T cell receptor (beta chain). Its antigen is unknown. The entry originates in a study of CXCR3-negative and CXCR3-positive naive CD8 T cells. Across the whole study: Sequencing yielded some 140 million TRB reads, roughly 1.5 +/- 0.3 million per library. General study results and limits: Naive cells positive for CXCR3 carried more hydrophobic TRB CDR3s than CXCR3-negative ones.

Germline V gives CDR1 MDHEN, CDR2 SYDVKM. This CDR3 has 15 amino acids. UMI-labeled TRB cDNA libraries were prepared by 5' RACE. TCRdb reanalyzed the 5' RACE reads, giving one entry per CDR3 protein sequence and no DNA. The listing contains about 86,000 distinct CDR3 sequences. The origin of this receptor is a human donor in good health. Some clones in this sample may be carry-over from other donors' samples. V and J are TRBV28 and TRBJ2-2; TCRdb's D call, TRBD1, is unchecked because there is no DNA. Sequencing was performed on naive CXCR3+ CD8+ T cells from blood. Subset in this sample: CD45RO-CCR7+CD27+CD95- naive CD8+ T cells expressing CXCR3 (TNR3+). The CDR3 sequence: CASSLQGGLDGELFF.